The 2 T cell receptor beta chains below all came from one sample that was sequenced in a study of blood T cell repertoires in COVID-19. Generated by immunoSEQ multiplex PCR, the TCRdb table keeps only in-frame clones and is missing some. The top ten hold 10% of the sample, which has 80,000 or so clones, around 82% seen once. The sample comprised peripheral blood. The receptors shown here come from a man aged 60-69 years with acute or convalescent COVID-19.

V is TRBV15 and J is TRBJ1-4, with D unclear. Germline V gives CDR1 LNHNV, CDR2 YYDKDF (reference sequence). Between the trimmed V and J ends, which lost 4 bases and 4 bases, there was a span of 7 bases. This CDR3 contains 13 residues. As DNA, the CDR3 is TGTGCCACCAGCATCCGGGGTAATGAAAAACTGTTTTTT. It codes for CATSIRGNEKLFF.

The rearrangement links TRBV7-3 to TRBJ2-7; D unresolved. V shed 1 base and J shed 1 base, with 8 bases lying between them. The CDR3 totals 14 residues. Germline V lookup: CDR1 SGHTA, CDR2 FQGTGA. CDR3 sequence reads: CASSLIPSSYEQYF. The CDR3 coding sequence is TGTGCCAGCAGCTTAATACCCAGTTCCTACGAGCAGTACTTC.